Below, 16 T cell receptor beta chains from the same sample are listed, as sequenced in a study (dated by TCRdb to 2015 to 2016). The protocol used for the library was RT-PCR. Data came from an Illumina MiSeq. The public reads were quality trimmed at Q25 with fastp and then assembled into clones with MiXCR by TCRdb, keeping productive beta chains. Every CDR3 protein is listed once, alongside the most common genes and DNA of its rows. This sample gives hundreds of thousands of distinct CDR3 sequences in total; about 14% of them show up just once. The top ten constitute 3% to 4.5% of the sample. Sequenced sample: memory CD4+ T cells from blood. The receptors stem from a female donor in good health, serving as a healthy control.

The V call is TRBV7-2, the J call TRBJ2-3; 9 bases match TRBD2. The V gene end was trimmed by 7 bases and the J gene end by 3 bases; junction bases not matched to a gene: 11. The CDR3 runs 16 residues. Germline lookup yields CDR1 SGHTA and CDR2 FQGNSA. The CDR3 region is CASTWGSGRGTDTQYF. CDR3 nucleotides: TGTGCCAGCACCTGGGGTAGCGGGAGAGGGACAGATACGCAGTATTTT.

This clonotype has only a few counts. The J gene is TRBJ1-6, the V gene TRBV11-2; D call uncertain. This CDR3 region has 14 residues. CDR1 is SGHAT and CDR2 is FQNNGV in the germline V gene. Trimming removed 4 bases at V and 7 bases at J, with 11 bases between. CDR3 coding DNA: TGTGCCAGCAGCTACCGCGGGGTGAATTCACCCCTCCACTTT. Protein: CASSYRGVNSPLHF.

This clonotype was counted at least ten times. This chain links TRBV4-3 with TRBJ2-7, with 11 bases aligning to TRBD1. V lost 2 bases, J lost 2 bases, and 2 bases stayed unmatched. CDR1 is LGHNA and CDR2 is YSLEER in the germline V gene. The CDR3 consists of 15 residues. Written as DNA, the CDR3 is TGCGCCAGCAGCCAACTGGGACAGGGGGCCTACGAGCAGTACTTC. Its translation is CASSQLGQGAYEQYF.

The CDR3 DNA reads TGTGCCAGCAGTGTAATAGGGGTGAACACTGAAGCTTTCTTT. It encodes CASSVIGVNTEAFF. V and J are TRBV6-1 and TRBJ1-1, with a weak D call TRBD1 (5 bases). The V end lost 4 bases, the J end lost 0 bases, and 9 bases lay between the germline ends. The CDR3 runs 14 residues. Germline V gene data show CDR1 as MNHNS and CDR2 as SASEGT.

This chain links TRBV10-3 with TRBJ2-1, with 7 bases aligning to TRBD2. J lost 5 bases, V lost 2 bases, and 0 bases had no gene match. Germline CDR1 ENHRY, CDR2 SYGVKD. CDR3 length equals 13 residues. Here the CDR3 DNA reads TGTGCCATCAGTGAGCGGGGGGACAATGAGCAGTTCTTC. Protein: CAISERGDNEQFF.

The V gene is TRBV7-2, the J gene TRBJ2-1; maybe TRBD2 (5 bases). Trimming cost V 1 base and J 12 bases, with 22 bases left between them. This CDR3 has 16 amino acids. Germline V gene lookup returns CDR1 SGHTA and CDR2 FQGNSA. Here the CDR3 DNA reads TGTGCCAGCAGCTTAGAGGTCGGATACGGGAATGAGGGGCAGTTCTTC. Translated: CASSLEVGYGNEGQFF.

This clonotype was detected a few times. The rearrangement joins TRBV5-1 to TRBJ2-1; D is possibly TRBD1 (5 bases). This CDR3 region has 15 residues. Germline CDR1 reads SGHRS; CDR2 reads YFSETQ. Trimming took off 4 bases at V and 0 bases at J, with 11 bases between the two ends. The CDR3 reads CASSVDSSSYNEQFF. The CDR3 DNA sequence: TGCGCCAGCAGCGTCGACAGCAGCTCCTACAATGAGCAGTTCTTC.

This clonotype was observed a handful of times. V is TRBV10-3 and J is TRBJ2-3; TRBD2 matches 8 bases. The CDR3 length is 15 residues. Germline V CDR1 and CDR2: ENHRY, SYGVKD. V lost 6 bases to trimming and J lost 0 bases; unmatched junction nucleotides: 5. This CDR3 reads CAISERERSTDTQYF. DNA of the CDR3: TGTGCCATCAGCGAGCGGGAGCGGAGCACAGATACGCAGTATTTT.

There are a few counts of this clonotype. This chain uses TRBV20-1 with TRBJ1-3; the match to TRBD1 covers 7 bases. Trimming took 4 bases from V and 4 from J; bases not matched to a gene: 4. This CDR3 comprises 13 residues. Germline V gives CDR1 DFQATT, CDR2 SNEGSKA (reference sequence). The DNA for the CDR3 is TGCAGTGCTAACAGGGGTGAAGGAAACACCATATATTTT. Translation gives CSANRGEGNTIYF.

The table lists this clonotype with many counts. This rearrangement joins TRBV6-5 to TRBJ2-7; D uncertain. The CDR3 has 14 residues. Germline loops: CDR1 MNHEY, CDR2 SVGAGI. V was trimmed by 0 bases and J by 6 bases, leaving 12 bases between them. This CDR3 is CASSYSVGDGEQYF. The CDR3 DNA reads TGTGCCAGCAGTTACTCGGTAGGAGACGGCGAGCAGTACTTC.

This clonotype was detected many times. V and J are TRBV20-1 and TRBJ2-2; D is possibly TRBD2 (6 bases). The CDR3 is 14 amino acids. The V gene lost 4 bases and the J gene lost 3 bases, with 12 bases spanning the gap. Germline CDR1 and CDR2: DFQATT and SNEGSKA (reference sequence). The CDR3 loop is CSAIREPDTGELFF. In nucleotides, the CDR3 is TGCAGTGCTATCCGGGAGCCGGACACCGGGGAGCTGTTTTTT.

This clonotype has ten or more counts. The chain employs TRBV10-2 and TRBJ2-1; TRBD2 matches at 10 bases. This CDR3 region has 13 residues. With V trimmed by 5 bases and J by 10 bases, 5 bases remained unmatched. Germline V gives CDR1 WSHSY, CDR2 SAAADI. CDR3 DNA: TGCGCCAGCAGTACTAGCGGGGCGGGGGAGCAGTTCTTC. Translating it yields CASSTSGAGEQFF.

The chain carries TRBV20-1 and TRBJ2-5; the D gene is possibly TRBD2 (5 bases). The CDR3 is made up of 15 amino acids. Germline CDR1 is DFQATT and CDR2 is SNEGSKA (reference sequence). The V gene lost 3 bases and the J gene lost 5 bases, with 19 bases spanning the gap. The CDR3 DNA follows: TGCAGTGCTAGCCCGAGAGGGAAGACATGGGAGACCCAGTACTTC. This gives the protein CSASPRGKTWETQYF.

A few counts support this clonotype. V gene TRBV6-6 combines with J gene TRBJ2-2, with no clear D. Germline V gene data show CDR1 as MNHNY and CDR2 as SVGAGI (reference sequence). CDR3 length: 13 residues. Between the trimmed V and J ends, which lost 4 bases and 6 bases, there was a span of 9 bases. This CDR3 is CASSFRDSGELFF. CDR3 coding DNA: TGTGCCAGCAGTTTTAGGGATTCCGGGGAGCTGTTTTTT.

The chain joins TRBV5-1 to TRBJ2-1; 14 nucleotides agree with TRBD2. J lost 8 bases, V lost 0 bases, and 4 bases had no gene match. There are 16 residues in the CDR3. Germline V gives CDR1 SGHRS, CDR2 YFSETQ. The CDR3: CASSLVGTSGSYEQFF. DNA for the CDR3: TGCGCCAGCAGCTTGGTGGGGACTAGCGGGAGCTATGAGCAGTTCTTC.

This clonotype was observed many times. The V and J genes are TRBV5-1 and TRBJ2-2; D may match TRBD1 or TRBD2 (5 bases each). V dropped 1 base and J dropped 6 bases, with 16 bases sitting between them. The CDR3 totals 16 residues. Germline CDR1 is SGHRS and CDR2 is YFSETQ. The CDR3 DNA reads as TGCGCCAGCAGCTTGCCGGGACGAGATAGGGCCGGGGAGCTGTTTTTT. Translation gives CASSLPGRDRAGELFF.